Listed below are T cell receptor beta chains from one sample, sequenced in a study of CD8 T cells in Susac syndrome. TCRdb reprocessed the immunoSEQ multiplex PCR reads via MiXCR and lists one record per CDR3 protein. The table has 350,000 to 550,000 distinct CDR3 sequences, more than 70% seen once. Sequenced sample: CD8+ T cells from PBMCs. The origin of the receptors is a human donor with multiple sclerosis. CDR3s leave out the opening cysteine and the closing phenylalanine or tryptophan. Where a row states a size, it is once, few, many or the class of an expanded clone; other rows omit it.

abundance: NA
j_gene: TRBJ2-2
v_gene: TRBV27
CDR3aa: ASSTPGQYTGELF

abundance: NA
j_gene: TRBJ2-1
v_gene: TRBV5-6
CDR3aa: ASSIAGTSKQNNEQF

abundance: NA
j_gene: TRBJ2-7
v_gene: TRBV28
CDR3aa: ASTLPGDSYEQY

abundance: NA
j_gene: TRBJ2-3
v_gene: TRBV7-6
CDR3aa: ASSELGAGGPDTQY

abundance: NA
j_gene: TRBJ2-7
v_gene: TRBV19
CDR3aa: ASSISGGDEQY

abundance: NA
j_gene: TRBJ2-4
v_gene: TRBV12-3/TRBV12-4
CDR3aa: ASSLPGRDNKNIQY

abundance: NA
j_gene: TRBJ2-3
v_gene: TRBV19
CDR3aa: ASSIDPAGVTDTQY

abundance: NA
j_gene: TRBJ2-4
v_gene: TRBV7-6
CDR3aa: ASSLGDRSLRHIQY

abundance: NA
j_gene: TRBJ2-7
v_gene: TRBV4-1
CDR3aa: ASSLLAGLNYEQY

abundance: NA
j_gene: TRBJ2-4
v_gene: TRBV29-1
CDR3aa: SVQGAGAKNIQY

abundance: NA
j_gene: TRBJ1-1
v_gene: TRBV5-1
CDR3aa: ASTKTGSGNTEAF

abundance: NA
j_gene: TRBJ2-3
v_gene: TRBV5-5
CDR3aa: ASSLYLSGTTDTQY

abundance: few
j_gene: TRBJ1-1
v_gene: TRBV5-1
CDR3aa: ASSFDGLRGTEAF

abundance: NA
j_gene: TRBJ1-1
v_gene: TRBV4-1
CDR3aa: ASSAYMGTEAF

abundance: NA
j_gene: TRBJ2-7
v_gene: TRBV27
CDR3aa: ASSFGGRAYEQY

abundance: NA
j_gene: TRBJ1-2
v_gene: TRBV19
CDR3aa: ASRRGTEDGYT

abundance: NA
j_gene: TRBJ2-3
v_gene: TRBV29-1
CDR3aa: SVEGELAGGDTQY

abundance: NA
j_gene: TRBJ1-1
v_gene: TRBV20-1
CDR3aa: SATYQGAGTEAF

abundance: NA
j_gene: TRBJ2-1
v_gene: TRBV5-5
CDR3aa: ASSLALEQF

abundance: NA
j_gene: TRBJ1-5
v_gene: TRBV30
CDR3aa: AWSARTGGFQPQH

abundance: NA
j_gene: TRBJ1-5
v_gene: TRBV5-4
CDR3aa: ASSLWGMNQPQH

abundance: NA
j_gene: TRBJ2-3
v_gene: TRBV13
CDR3aa: ASSQLAGGQDTQY

abundance: NA
j_gene: TRBJ2-7
v_gene: TRBV28
CDR3aa: ASSSFFRDYEQY

abundance: NA
j_gene: TRBJ1-2
v_gene: TRBV29-1
CDR3aa: SVEDLLGSSGSDLVYGYT

abundance: NA
j_gene: TRBJ2-1
v_gene: TRBV12-5
CDR3aa: ASGFGRAHGEEQF